These T cell receptor beta chains were read from a single sample in a study of regulatory T cells in long-lasting Graves disease. TCRdb redid the calling of the multiplex PCR reads with MiXCR, one entry per CDR3 protein. The sample lists fewer than 600,000 distinct CDR3 sequences; about 22% were seen once. Source: peripheral blood mononuclear cells (PBMCs), taken when the disease was refractory, from a patient treated with antithyroid drugs. The receptors stem from a female donor with Graves disease. Each CDR3 is given with its conserved first and last residue. The order of the fields is clone size, D gene, V gene, J gene, CDR3 protein. A D gene is named only where the DNA matches it firmly. Clone size is given for some rows only: seen once, a few or many times, or a class if the clone is expanded.

many	.	TRBV29-1	TRBJ1-4	CSVEQGREKLFF
few	.	TRBV20-1	TRBJ2-5	CSASSTIGETQYF
many	TRBD2	TRBV28	TRBJ2-2	CASRPLAGAGELFF
.	.	TRBV11-2	TRBJ2-7	CANSLEEVYEQYF
.	.	TRBV7-9	TRBJ1-1	CASSLAAPTPGNTEAFF
many	.	TRBV11-2	TRBJ1-1	CASSLRDTEAFF
many	TRBD2	TRBV29-1	TRBJ2-7	CSVGWRESLYEQYF
.	.	TRBV7-9	TRBJ2-7	CASSSNVYPYEQYF
few	.	TRBV7-6	TRBJ2-7	CASSFYRDPAYEQYF
many	.	TRBV2	TRBJ1-3	CASRQAQSDIGNTIYF
.	.	TRBV13	TRBJ1-3	CASSSITGSRGRSGNTIYF
.	.	TRBV15	TRBJ2-5	CATSRDQSGQETQYF
few	.	TRBV3-1	TRBJ1-2	CASSKTAANYGYTF
many	.	TRBV7-9	TRBJ2-7	CASSLQGLLQYF
many	.	TRBV7-2	TRBJ1-1	CASSRDGGGEAFF
.	.	TRBV6-5	TRBJ2-7	CASSYVSGAWGVLAYERYF
few	.	TRBV7-9	TRBJ1-2	CASSLGVRKNYGYTF
.	.	TRBV12-3/TRBV12-4	TRBJ2-2	CASSWTANTGELFF
.	.	TRBV6-1	TRBJ1-5	CASEGNSNQPQHF
many	.	TRBV28	TRBJ1-6	CAISRGFYNSPLHF
many	.	TRBV10-3	TRBJ2-7	CAISDVEYFSYEQYF
many	.	TRBV12-3/TRBV12-4	TRBJ2-7	CASSLTQGGNLTYEQYF
many	.	TRBV12-3/TRBV12-4	TRBJ1-2	CASSVTVSDYGYTF
few	.	TRBV30	TRBJ1-1	CAWSTREDTEAFF
.	.	TRBV25-1	TRBJ1-4	CASSEMWGPGEKLFF